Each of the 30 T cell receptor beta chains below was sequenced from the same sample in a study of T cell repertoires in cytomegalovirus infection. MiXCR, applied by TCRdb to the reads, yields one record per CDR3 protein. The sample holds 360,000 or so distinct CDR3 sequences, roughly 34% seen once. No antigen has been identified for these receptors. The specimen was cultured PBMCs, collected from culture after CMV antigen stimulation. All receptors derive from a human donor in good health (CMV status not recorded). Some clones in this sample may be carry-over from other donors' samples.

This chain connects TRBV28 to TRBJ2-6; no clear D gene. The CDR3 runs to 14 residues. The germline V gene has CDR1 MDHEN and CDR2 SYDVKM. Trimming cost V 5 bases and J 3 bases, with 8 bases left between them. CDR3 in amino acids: CASSELIGANVLTF. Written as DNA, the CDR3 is TGTGCCAGCAGTGAGCTGATTGGGGCCAACGTCCTGACTTTC.

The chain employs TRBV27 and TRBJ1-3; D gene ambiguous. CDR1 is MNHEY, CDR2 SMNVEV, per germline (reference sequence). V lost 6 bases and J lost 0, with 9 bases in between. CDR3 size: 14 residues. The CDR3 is CASRVTGSGNTIYF. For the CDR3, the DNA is TGTGCCAGCAGGGTAACGGGCTCTGGAAACACCATATATTTT.

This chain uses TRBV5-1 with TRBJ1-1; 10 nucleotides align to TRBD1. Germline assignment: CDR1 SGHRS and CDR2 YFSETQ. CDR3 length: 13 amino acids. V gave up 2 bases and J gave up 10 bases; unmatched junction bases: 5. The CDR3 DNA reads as TGCGCCAGCAGCTTAGGACAGGGGGATGGAGCTTTCTTT. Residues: CASSLGQGDGAFF.

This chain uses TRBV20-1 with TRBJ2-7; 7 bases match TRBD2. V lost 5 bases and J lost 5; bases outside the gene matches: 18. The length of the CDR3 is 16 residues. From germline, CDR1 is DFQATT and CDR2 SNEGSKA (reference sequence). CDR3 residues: CSARPSPIAGPNEQYV. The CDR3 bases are TGCAGTGCTCGTCCCAGCCCCATAGCGGGTCCTAACGAGCAGTACGTC.

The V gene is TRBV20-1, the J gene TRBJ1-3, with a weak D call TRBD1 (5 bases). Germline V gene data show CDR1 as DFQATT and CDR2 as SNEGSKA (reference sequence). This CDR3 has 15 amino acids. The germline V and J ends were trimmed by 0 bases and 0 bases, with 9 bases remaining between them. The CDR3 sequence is CSARDQGYSGNTIYF. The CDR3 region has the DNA TGCAGTGCTAGAGATCAGGGCTACTCTGGAAACACCATATATTTT.

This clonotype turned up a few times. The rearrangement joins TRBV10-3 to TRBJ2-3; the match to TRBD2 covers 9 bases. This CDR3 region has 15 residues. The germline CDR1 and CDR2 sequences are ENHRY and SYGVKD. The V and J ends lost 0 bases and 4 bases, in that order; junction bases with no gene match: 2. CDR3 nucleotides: TGTGCCATCAGTGAGTCAAGCGGGAGGCCAGATACGCAGTATTTT. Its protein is CAISESSGRPDTQYF.

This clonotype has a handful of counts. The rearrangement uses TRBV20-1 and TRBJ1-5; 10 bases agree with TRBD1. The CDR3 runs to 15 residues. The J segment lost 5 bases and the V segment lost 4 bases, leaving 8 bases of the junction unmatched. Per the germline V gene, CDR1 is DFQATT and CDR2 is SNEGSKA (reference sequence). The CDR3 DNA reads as TGCAGTGCTACCGGGACAGGGGCGCGGGATCAGCCCCAGCATTTT. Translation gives CSATGTGARDQPQHF.

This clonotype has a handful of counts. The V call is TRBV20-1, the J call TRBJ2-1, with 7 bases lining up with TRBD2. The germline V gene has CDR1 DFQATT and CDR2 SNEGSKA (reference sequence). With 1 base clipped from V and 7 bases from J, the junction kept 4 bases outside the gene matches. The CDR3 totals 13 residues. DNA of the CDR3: TGCAGTGCTAGAGCTCGGACTAGGAATGAGCAGTTCTTC. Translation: CSARARTRNEQFF.

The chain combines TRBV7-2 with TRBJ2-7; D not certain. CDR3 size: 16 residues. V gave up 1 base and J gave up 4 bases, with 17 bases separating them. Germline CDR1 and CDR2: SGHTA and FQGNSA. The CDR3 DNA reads TGTGCCAGCAGCTTAGGTACAGACTTGTACTCTTACGAGCAGTACGTC. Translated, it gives CASSLGTDLYSYEQYV.

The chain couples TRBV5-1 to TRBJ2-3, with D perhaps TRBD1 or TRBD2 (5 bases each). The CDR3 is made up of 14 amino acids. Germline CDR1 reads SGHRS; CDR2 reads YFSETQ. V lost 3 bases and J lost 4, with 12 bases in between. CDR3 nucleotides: TGCGCCAGCAGCTACGGATGGGGGTCAGATACGCAGTATTTT. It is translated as CASSYGWGSDTQYF. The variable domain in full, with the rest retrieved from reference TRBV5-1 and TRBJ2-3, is KAGVTQTPRYLIKTRGQQVTLSCSPISGHRSVSWYQQTPGQGLQFLFEYFSETQRNKGNFPGRFSGRQFSNSRSEMNVSTLELGDSALYLCASSYGWGSDTQYFGPGTRLTVL.

As DNA, the CDR3 is TGTGCCAGCAGCTTGGACAGGGCAAACGGGGAGCTGTTTTTT. Its translation is CASSLDRANGELFF. The V gene is TRBV7-2, the J gene TRBJ2-2; 8 bases align to TRBD1. V lost 3 bases and J lost 7; bases outside the gene matches: 4. This CDR3 is 14 amino acids long. Germline V CDR1 and CDR2: SGHTA, FQGNSA.

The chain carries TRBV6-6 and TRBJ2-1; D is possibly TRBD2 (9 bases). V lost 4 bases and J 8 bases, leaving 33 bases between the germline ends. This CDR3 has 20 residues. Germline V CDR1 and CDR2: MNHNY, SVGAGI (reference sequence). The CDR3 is CASSFTRTGSVAGERHEQFF. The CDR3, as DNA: TGTGCCAGCAGTTTTACCCGGACAGGGTCGGTAGCGGGAGAAAGGCATGAGCAGTTCTTC.

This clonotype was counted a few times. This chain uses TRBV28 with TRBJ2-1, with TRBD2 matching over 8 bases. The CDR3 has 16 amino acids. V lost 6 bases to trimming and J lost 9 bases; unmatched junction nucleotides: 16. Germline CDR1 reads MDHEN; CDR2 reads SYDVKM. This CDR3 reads CASSLAGGGRRSEQFF. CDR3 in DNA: TGTGCCAGCAGCCTAGCGGGCGGCGGGAGACGGTCTGAGCAGTTCTTC.

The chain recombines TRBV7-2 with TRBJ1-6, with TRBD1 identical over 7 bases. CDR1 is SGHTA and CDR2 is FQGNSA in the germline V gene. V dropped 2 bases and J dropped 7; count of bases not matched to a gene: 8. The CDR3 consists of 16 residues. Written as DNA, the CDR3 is TGTGCCAGCAGCTTATTTCGGACAGGCCAAAATTCACCCCTCCACTTT. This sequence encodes CASSLFRTGQNSPLHF.

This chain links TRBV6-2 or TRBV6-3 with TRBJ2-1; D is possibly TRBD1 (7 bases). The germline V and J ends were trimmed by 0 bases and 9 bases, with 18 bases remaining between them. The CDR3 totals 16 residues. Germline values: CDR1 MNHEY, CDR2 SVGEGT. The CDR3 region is CASSYSRDQGGVEQFF. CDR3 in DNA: TGTGCCAGCAGTTACTCGAGAGATCAGGGGGGTGTTGAGCAGTTCTTC.

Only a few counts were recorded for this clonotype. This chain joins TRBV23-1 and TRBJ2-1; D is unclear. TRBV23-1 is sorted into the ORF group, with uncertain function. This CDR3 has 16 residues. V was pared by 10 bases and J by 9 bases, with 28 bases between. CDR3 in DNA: TGCGCCATCTTCCAAAGATGGCATCCTCCAGTAGGTGAGCAGTTCTTC. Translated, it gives CAIFQRWHPPVGEQFF.

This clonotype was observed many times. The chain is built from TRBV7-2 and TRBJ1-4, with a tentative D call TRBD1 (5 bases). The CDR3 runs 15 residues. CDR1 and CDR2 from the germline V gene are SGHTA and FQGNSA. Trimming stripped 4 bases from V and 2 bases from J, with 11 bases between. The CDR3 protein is CASSSTGRTNEKLFF. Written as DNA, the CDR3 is TGTGCCAGCAGCTCCACGGGGCGCACTAATGAAAAACTGTTTTTT. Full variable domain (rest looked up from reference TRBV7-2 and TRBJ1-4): GAGVSQSPSNKVTEKGKDVELRCDPISGHTALYWYRQSLGQGLEFLIYFQGNSAPDKSGLPSDRFSAERTGGSVSTLTIQRTQQEDSAVYLCASSSTGRTNEKLFFGSGTQLSVL.

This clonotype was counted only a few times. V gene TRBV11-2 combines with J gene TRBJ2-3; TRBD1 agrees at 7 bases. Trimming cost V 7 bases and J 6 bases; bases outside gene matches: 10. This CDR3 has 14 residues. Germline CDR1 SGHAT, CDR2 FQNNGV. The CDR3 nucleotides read TGTGCCAGCACCCCTATGTCGACAGGGGATACGCAGTATTTT. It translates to CASTPMSTGDTQYF.

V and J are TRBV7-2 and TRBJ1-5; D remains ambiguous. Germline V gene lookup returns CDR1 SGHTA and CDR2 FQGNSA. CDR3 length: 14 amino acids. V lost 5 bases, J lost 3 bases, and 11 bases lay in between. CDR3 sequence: CASSPRAANQPQHF. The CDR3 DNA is TGTGCCAGCAGCCCCCGGGCAGCCAATCAGCCCCAGCATTTT.

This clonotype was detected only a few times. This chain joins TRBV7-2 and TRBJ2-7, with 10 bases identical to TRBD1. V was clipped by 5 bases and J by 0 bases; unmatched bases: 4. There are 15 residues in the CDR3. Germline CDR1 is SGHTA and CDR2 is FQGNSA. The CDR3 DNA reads TGTGCCAGCAGCCAAAGGGACAGGGGCTCCTACGAGCAGTACTTC. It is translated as CASSQRDRGSYEQYF.

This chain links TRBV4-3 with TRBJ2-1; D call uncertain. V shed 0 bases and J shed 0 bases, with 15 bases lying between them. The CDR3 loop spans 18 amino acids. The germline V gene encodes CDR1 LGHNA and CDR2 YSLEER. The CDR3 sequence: CASSQDPGRADSYNEQFF. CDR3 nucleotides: TGCGCCAGCAGCCAAGATCCGGGCCGGGCTGACTCCTACAATGAGCAGTTCTTC.

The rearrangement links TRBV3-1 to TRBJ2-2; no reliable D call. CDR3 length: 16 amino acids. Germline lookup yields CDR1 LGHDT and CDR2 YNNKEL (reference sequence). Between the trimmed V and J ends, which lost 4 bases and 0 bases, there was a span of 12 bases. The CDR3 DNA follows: TGTGCCAGCAGCCCCCGCCGCCGAACGAACACCGGGGAGCTGTTTTTT. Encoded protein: CASSPRRRTNTGELFF.

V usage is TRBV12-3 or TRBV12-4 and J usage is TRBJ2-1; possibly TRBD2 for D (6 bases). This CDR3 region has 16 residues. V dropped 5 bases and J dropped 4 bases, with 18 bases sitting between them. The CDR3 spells CASSHPIWGEYNEQFF. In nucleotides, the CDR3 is TGTGCCAGCAGTCACCCCATCTGGGGGGAATACAATGAGCAGTTCTTC.

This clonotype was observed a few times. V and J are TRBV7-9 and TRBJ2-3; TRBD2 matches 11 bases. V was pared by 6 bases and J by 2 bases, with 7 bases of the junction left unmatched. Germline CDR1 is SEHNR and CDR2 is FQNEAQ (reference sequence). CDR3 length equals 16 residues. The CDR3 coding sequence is TGTGCCAGCAGTCCCCCTAGCGGGAGGACCACAGATACGCAGTATTTT. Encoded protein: CASSPPSGRTTDTQYF.

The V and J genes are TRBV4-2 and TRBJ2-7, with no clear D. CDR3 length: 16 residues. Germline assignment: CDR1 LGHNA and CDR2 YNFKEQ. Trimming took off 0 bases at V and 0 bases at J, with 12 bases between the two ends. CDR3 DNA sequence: TGTGCCAGCAGCCAAGATGTTACGCTAGTCTCCTACGAGCAGTACTTC. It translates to CASSQDVTLVSYEQYF.

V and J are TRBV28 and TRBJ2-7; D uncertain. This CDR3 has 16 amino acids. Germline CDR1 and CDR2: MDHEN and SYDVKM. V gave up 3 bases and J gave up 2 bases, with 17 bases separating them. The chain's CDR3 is CASSFEAGSPTYEQYF. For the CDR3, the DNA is TGTGCCAGCAGTTTCGAGGCAGGTTCGCCAACCTACGAGCAGTACTTC.

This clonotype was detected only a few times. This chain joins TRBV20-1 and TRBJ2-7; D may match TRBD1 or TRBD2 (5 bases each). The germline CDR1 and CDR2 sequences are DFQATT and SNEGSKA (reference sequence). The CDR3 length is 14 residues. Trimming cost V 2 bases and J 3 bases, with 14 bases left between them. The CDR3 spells CSARWGGPYYEQYF. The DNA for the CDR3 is TGCAGTGCTAGATGGGGCGGGCCATACTACGAGCAGTACTTC.

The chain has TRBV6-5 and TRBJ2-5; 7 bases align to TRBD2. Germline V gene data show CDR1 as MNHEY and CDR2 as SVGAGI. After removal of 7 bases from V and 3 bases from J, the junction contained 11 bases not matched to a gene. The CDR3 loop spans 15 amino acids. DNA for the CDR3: TGTGCCAGCACGGGCGCGGGAGCTGGAGAAGAGACCCAGTACTTC. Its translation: CASTGAGAGEETQYF.

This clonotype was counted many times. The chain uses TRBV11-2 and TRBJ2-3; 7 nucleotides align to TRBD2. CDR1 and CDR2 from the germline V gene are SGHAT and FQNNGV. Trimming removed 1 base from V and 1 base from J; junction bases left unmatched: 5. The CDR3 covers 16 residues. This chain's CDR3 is CASSLVMGGGTDTQYF. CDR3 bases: TGTGCCAGCAGCTTAGTTATGGGAGGGGGCACAGATACGCAGTATTTT.

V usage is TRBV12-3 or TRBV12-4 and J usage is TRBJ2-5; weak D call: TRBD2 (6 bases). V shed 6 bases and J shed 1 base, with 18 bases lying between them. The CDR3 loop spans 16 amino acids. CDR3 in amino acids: CASSRGRGGPQETQYF. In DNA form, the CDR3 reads TGTGCCAGCAGCCGTGGACGCGGAGGGCCCCAAGAGACCCAGTACTTC.